This note documents a single T cell receptor beta chain sequence. Antigen specificity is unknown. CDR3 length: 13 amino acids. Germline assignment: CDR1 SGHRS and CDR2 YFSETQ. V was trimmed by 4 bases and J by 8 bases, leaving 15 bases between them. These data originate in a study of response to subunit inactivated influenza vaccine. Whole-study findings and limits: Authors suggested each seasonal flu vaccination may recruit only limited numbers of new T cells.

In TCRdb, the RT-PCR reads were re-called with MiXCR into one record per CDR3 protein. The sample records fewer than 350,000 distinct CDR3 sequences, about a fifth being singletons. This chain uses TRBV5-1 with TRBJ1-2; tentatively, D is TRBD1 (6 bases). This clonotype originated in a man in his fifties or sixties who received an inactivated influenza vaccine. Sequenced material: PBMCs from blood, taken approximately 22 months after vaccination. The CDR3 nucleotides are TGCGCCAGCAGCCTGAGGACGGGGGCAGGCTACACCTTC. As protein: CASSLRTGAGYTF.